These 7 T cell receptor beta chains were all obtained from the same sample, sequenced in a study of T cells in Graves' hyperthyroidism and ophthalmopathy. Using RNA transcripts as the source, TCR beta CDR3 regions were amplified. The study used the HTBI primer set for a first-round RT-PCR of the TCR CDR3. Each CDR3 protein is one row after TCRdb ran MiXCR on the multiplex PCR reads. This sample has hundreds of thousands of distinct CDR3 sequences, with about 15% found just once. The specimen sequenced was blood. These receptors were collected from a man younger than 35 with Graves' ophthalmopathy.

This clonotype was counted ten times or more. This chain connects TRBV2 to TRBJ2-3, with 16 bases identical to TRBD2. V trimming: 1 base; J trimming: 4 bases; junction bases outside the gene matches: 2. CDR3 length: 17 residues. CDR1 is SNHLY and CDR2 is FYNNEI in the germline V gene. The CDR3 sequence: CASSEEGLAGGADTQYF. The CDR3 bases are TGTGCCAGCAGTGAAGAGGGACTAGCGGGAGGGGCAGATACGCAGTATTTT.

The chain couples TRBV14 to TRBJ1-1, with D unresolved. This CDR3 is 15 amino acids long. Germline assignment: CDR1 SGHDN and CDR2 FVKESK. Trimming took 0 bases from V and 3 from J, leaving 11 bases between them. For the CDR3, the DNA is TGTGCCAGCAGCCAAGATCTGGCAGGATACACTGAAGCTTTCTTT. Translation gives CASSQDLAGYTEAFF.

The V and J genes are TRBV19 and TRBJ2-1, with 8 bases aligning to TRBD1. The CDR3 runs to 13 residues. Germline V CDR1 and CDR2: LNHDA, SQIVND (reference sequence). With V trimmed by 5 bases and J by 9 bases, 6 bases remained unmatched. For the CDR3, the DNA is TGTGCCAGTAGTCCTCAGGGGGCTAGTGAGCAGTTCTTC. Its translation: CASSPQGASEQFF.

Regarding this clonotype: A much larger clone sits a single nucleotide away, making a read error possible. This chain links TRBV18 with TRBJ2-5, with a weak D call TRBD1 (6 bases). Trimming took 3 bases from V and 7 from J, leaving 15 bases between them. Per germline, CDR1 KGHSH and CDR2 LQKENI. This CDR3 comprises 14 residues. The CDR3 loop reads CASSPPGTKGTQYF. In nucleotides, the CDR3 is TGTGCCAGCTCACCCCCCGGGACAAAAGGGACCCAGTACTTC.

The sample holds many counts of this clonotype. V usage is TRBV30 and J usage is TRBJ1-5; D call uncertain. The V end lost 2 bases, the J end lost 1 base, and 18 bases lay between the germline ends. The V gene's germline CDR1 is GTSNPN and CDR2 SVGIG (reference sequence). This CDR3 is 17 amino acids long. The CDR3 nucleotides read TGTGCCTGGAGTCTGACCTATGACACGAACAGCAATCAGCCCCAGCATTTT. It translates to CAWSLTYDTNSNQPQHF.

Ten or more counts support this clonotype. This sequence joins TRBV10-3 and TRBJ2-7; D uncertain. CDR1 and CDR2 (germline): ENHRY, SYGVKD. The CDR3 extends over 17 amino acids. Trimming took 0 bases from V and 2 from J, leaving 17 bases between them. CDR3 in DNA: TGTGCCATCAGTGAGTCCCCCCCCGCGGCCCTGACCTACGAGCAGTACTTC. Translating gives CAISESPPAALTYEQYF.

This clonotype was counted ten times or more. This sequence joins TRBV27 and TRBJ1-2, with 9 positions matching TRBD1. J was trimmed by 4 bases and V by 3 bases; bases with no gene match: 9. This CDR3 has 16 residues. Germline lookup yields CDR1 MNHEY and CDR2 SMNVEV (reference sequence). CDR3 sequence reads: CASSFSSGQGIYGYTF. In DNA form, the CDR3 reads TGTGCCAGCAGTTTCAGCTCGGGACAGGGAATCTATGGCTACACCTTC.